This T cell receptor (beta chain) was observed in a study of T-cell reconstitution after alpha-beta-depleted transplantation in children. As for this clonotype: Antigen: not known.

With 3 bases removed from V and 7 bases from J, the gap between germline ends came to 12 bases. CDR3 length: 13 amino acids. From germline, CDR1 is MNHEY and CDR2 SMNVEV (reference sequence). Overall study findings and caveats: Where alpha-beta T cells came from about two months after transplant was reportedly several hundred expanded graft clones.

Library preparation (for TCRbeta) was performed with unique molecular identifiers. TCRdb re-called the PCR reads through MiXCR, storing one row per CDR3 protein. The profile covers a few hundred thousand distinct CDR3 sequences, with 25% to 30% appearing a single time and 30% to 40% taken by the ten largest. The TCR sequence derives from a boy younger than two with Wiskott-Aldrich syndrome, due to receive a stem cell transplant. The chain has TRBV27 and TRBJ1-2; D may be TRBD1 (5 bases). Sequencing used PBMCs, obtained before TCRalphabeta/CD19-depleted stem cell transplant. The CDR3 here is CASSFKRDSGYTF. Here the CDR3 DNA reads TGTGCCAGCAGTTTTAAGAGGGACTCTGGCTACACCTTC.